This entry lists 26 T cell receptor beta chains sequenced from one sample in a study of blood T cell repertoires in COVID-19. The repertoire was sequenced with immunoSEQ multiplex PCR; TCRdb's copy has only in-frame clones and lacks some. Of about 120,000 clones in the sample, around 89% are singletons; the top ten hold 4.3%. Sample: peripheral blood. These TCRs come from a man in his 60s with COVID-19, enrolled during active disease.

CDR3 protein: CANSRDTNEKLFF. Written as DNA, the CDR3 is TGTGCCAACTCGAGGGATACTAATGAAAAACTGTTTTTT. V and J are TRBV2 and TRBJ1-4; no clear D gene. The V and J ends lost 10 bases and 2 bases respectively, with 11 bases between them. The CDR3 length is 13 residues. Germline CDR1 is SNHLY and CDR2 is FYNNEI.

The chain carries TRBV11-1 and TRBJ2-7, with TRBD1 identical over 9 bases. Unmatched junction bases numbered 5, after V lost 1 base and J lost 1 base. The CDR3 is 16 amino acids. From germline, CDR1 is SGHAT and CDR2 FQDESV (reference sequence). The CDR3, as DNA: TGTGCCAGCAGCTTAGGCGGGACAGGGTTTTCCTACGAGCAGTACTTC. This codes for CASSLGGTGFSYEQYF. Full variable domain (rest looked up from reference TRBV11-1 and TRBJ2-7): EAEVAQSPRYKITEKSQAVAFWCDPISGHATLYWYRQILGQGPELLVQFQDESVVDDSQLPKDRFSAERLKGVDSTLKIQPAELGDSAMYLCASSLGGTGFSYEQYFGPGTRLTVT.

The CDR3 sequence is CASSSDRGDEKLFF. The CDR3 DNA follows: TGTGCCAGTAGTTCTGACAGGGGTGATGAAAAACTGTTTTTT. J is TRBJ1-4 and V is TRBV19; 8 positions agree with TRBD1. The CDR3 is 14 amino acids. Germline V gives CDR1 LNHDA, CDR2 SQIVND (reference sequence). V lost 5 bases and J lost 6; bases outside the gene matches: 5.

This clone was observed once. V usage is TRBV6-1 and J usage is TRBJ2-7; D remains unclear. CDR1 MNHNS and CDR2 SASEGT come from the germline V gene. CDR3 length: 11 amino acids. V was cut by 5 bases and J by 5 bases, with 7 bases left in between. The CDR3 here is CASSSDHEQYF. The CDR3 DNA follows: TGTGCCAGCAGTAGCGATCACGAGCAGTACTTC.

The genes are TRBV11-3 and TRBJ1-1, with D perhaps TRBD1 (5 bases). The CDR3 contains 14 residues. CDR1 and CDR2 (germline): SGHNT, YENEEA. Deletions cut 5 bases from V and 4 bases from J, with 14 bases between. CDR3 DNA sequence: TGTGCCAGCAGCCCCGGGCAGGGCGGCACTGAAGCTTTCTTT. Its protein is CASSPGQGGTEAFF.

The V and J genes are TRBV27 and TRBJ1-2; D may be TRBD1 (5 bases). The CDR3 loop spans 14 amino acids. V lost 2 bases to trimming and J lost 7 bases, with 14 bases between them. The germline V gene has CDR1 MNHEY and CDR2 SMNVEV (reference sequence). DNA for the CDR3: TGTGCCAGCAGTTTAGTAGGGCCTCAGGGTGGCTACACCTTC. Translating it yields CASSLVGPQGGYTF.

This chain connects TRBV7-2 to TRBJ2-3, with a possible D match to TRBD1 (5 bases). The germline V gene encodes CDR1 SGHTA and CDR2 FQGNSA. V gave up 4 bases and J gave up 4 bases, with 9 bases separating them. The CDR3 loop spans 13 amino acids. The CDR3 sequence is CASSYQGADTQYF. The CDR3, as DNA: TGTGCCAGCAGCTACCAGGGTGCAGATACGCAGTATTTT.

The chain has TRBV6-4 and TRBJ1-1; no definite D call. The germline CDR1 and CDR2 sequences are MRHNA and SNTAGT. This CDR3 spans 10 amino acids. V lost 6 bases, J lost 5 bases, and 4 bases lay in between. The CDR3 sequence is CASSPTEAFF. The CDR3 coding sequence is TGTGCCAGCAGCCCGACTGAAGCTTTCTTT.

This clone was observed a few times. The rearrangement joins TRBV3-1 (or the pseudogene TRBV3-2) to TRBJ1-6; D remains unclear. V was clipped by 4 bases and J by 7 bases, with 11 bases between them. CDR3 length: 14 residues. Per the germline V gene, CDR1 is LGHDT and CDR2 is YNNKEL (reference sequence). Here the CDR3 DNA reads TGTGCCAGCAGCCTCGGGTCTCTGAATTCACCCCTCCACTTT. Its protein product is CASSLGSLNSPLHF.

This clone was seen once. This chain links TRBV6-4 with TRBJ1-2, with 9 nucleotides matching TRBD1. Germline loops: CDR1 MRHNA, CDR2 SNTAGT. CDR3 length: 15 amino acids. V shed 2 bases and J 6 bases; nucleotides not matched to a gene: 7. CDR3 coding DNA: TGTGCCAGCAGTGACCAGGACAGGGGCGGCAATGGCTACACCTTC. This translates into CASSDQDRGGNGYTF.

V is TRBV7-9 and J is TRBJ2-4, with 7 positions matching TRBD1. CDR1 and CDR2 from the germline V gene are SEHNR and FQNEAQ (reference sequence). The V and J ends lost 5 bases and 0 bases, in that order; junction bases with no gene match: 10. The CDR3 consists of 17 residues. CDR3 nucleotides: TGTGCCAGCAGCGTCACGACAGGGAATGTAGCCAAAAACATTCAGTACTTC. Translation gives CASSVTTGNVAKNIQYF. Together with reference TRBV7-9 and TRBJ2-4, the CDR3 gives the full variable domain: DTGVSQNPRHKITKRGQNVTFRCDPISEHNRLYWYRQTLGQGPEFLTYFQNEAQLEKSRLLSDRFSAERPKGSFSTLEIQRTEQGDSAMYLCASSVTTGNVAKNIQYFGAGTRLSVL.

This chain joins TRBV3-1 (or the pseudogene TRBV3-2) and TRBJ1-2, with D perhaps matching TRBD1 (6 bases). Germline assignment: CDR1 LGHDT and CDR2 YNNKEL (reference sequence). This CDR3 comprises 12 residues. The V and J ends lost 3 bases and 8 bases respectively, with 10 bases between them. Here the CDR3 reads CASSQATGGYTF. The DNA of the CDR3 is TGTGCCAGCAGCCAGGCCACAGGGGGCTACACCTTC.

The V and J genes are TRBV6-4 and TRBJ1-1; 11 nucleotides line up with TRBD1. The CDR3 has 14 residues. The J segment lost 5 bases and the V segment lost 6 bases, leaving 5 bases of the junction unmatched. Germline V gene lookup returns CDR1 MRHNA and CDR2 SNTAGT. CDR3 sequence (DNA): TGTGCCAGCAGGATGGACAGGGGGCTAACTGAAGCTTTCTTT. Protein product: CASRMDRGLTEAFF.

The CDR3 DNA follows: TGTGCCAGCAGCTCCTCACAGGGGGCTGGCTACACCTTC. Amino acids: CASSSSQGAGYTF. J is TRBJ1-2 and V is TRBV7-8; 9 nucleotides match TRBD1. The CDR3 runs to 13 residues. Germline CDR1 SGHVS, CDR2 FQNEAQ. With 4 bases clipped from V and 7 bases from J, the junction kept 4 bases outside the gene matches.

V usage is TRBV5-1 and J usage is TRBJ1-5; 7 positions agree with TRBD1. V lost 7 bases, J lost 1 base, and 5 bases stayed unmatched. Per the germline V gene, CDR1 is SGHRS and CDR2 is YFSETQ. The CDR3 covers 14 residues. The CDR3, as DNA: TGCGCCAGCGTAGACAGGGCCAGCAATCAGCCCCAGCATTTT. The encoded protein is CASVDRASNQPQHF.

The chain has TRBV7-2 and TRBJ2-1; the match to TRBD2 covers 9 bases. CDR1 and CDR2 from the germline V gene are SGHTA and FQGNSA. This CDR3 has 16 amino acids. J lost 4 bases, V lost 0 bases, and 4 bases had no gene match. Here the CDR3 DNA reads TGTGCCAGCAGCTTAGCGCACGCGGGGGGGTACAATGAGCAGTTCTTC. Translating it yields CASSLAHAGGYNEQFF.

The chain links TRBV6-6 to TRBJ2-7, with 7 bases aligning to TRBD1. Germline CDR1 is MNHNY and CDR2 is SVGAGI (reference sequence). Trimming took 6 bases from V and 0 from J; bases not matched to a gene: 5. The CDR3 has 14 amino acids. Here the CDR3 DNA reads TGTGCCAGCAGCCGACAGGGCATCTCCTACGAGCAGTACTTC. Translating it yields CASSRQGISYEQYF.

This sequence joins TRBV5-1 and TRBJ2-2, with D possibly matching TRBD1 (5 bases). Trimming stripped 7 bases from V and 2 bases from J, with 12 bases between. This CDR3 has 14 residues. Germline assignment: CDR1 SGHRS and CDR2 YFSETQ. CDR3 in amino acids: CASALTANTGELFF. In DNA, the CDR3 is TGCGCCAGCGCGCTGACAGCCAACACCGGGGAGCTGTTTTTT.

This clone has only one observation. In DNA form, the CDR3 reads TGTGCCAGCAGCTTGGATCGGAACACTGAAGCTTTCTTT. It yields the protein CASSLDRNTEAFF. The V and J genes are TRBV5-6 and TRBJ1-1; D gene uncertain. The CDR3 extends over 13 amino acids. The V gene's germline CDR1 is SGHDT and CDR2 YYEEEE. Trimming shortened V by 0 bases and J by 1 base, and 4 bases separated the two germline ends.

The chain uses TRBV19 and TRBJ1-2; 10 bases agree with TRBD1. From germline, CDR1 is LNHDA and CDR2 SQIVND (reference sequence). The V and J ends lost 4 bases and 3 bases, in that order; junction bases with no gene match: 8. The CDR3 runs to 16 residues. CDR3 sequence (DNA): TGTGCCAGTAGTAAATCCGGGACAGGGGTGGACTATGGCTACACCTTC. This codes for CASSKSGTGVDYGYTF.

The rearrangement links TRBV7-9 to TRBJ1-2; TRBD1 might be the D (5 bases). Germline V CDR1 and CDR2: SEHNR, FQNEAQ (reference sequence). The CDR3 has 15 residues. The V end lost 2 bases, the J end lost 0 bases, and 10 bases lay between the germline ends. The CDR3 loop reads CASSLSGASNYGYTF. The CDR3 DNA sequence: TGTGCCAGCAGCTTAAGCGGGGCCTCTAACTATGGCTACACCTTC.

The chain joins TRBV19 to TRBJ1-1, with D perhaps TRBD1 (5 bases). Germline V gene data show CDR1 as LNHDA and CDR2 as SQIVND (reference sequence). The CDR3 is 15 residues long. V was pared by 3 bases and J by 7 bases, with 18 bases between. The CDR3 region has the DNA TGTGCCAGTAGTATTCGTGGGGGGGGTGATAGTGAAGCTTTCTTT. Translated, it gives CASSIRGGGDSEAFF. Combining the CDR3 with reference TRBV19 and TRBJ1-1 gives the whole variable domain DGGITQSPKYLFRKEGQNVTLSCEQNLNHDAMYWYRQDPGQGLRLIYYSQIVNDFQKGDIAEGYSVSREKKESFPLTVTSAQKNPTAFYLCASSIRGGGDSEAFFGQGTRLTVV.

The J gene is TRBJ2-7, the V gene TRBV3-1 (or the pseudogene TRBV3-2); D is possibly TRBD2 (5 bases). The germline gives CDR1 LGHDT, CDR2 YNNKEL (reference sequence). The CDR3 contains 13 residues. The V end was cut by 3 bases, the J end by 7 bases, with 13 bases between. DNA for the CDR3: TGTGCCAGCAGCCAGGAGGAGTGGGGAGAGCAGTACTTC. This sequence encodes CASSQEEWGEQYF.

This chain connects TRBV4-2 to TRBJ1-4; 8 nucleotides align to TRBD1. Germline V gene data show CDR1 as LGHNA and CDR2 as YNFKEQ. The V and J ends lost 5 bases and 0 bases, in that order; junction bases with no gene match: 2. CDR3 length: 15 residues. CDR3 sequence (DNA): TGTGCCAGCAGCTCGGACAGGGCAACTAATGAAAAACTGTTTTTT. It encodes CASSSDRATNEKLFF.

This clone was seen a handful of times. The chain is built from TRBV18 and TRBJ1-2; weak D call: TRBD1 (6 bases). Germline CDR1 is KGHSH and CDR2 is LQKENI. This CDR3 is built from 15 residues. V lost 2 bases and J lost 6, with 16 bases in between. The CDR3: CASSPELGAGHGYTF. CDR3 nucleotide sequence: TGTGCCAGCTCACCAGAGTTGGGGGCCGGCCATGGCTACACCTTC.

The chain has TRBV5-1 and TRBJ1-1; 8 nucleotides agree with TRBD1. This CDR3 region has 14 residues. Germline V gene data show CDR1 as SGHRS and CDR2 as YFSETQ. J gave up 1 base and V 4 bases, and 3 bases lay outside the gene matches. For the CDR3, the DNA is TGCGCCAGCAGCGTACAGGGGGGGAACACTGAAGCTTTCTTT. This gives the protein CASSVQGGNTEAFF.